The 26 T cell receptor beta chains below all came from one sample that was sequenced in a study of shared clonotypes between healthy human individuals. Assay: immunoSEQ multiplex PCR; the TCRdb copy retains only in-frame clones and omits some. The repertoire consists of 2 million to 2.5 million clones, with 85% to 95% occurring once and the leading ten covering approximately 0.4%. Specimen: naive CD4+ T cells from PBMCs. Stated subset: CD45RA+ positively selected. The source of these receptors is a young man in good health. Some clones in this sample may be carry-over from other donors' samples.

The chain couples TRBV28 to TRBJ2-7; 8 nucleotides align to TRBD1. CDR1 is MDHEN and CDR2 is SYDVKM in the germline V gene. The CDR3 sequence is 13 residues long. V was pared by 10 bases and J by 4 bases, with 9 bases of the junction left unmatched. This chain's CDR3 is CATNPGQAYEQYF. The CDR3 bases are TGTGCCACCAACCCGGGACAGGCTTACGAGCAGTACTTC. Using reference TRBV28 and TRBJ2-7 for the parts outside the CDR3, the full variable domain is DVKVTQSSRYLVKRTGEKVFLECVQDMDHENMFWYRQDPGLGLRLIYFSYDVKMKEKGDIPEGYSVSREKKERFSLILESASTNQTSMYLCATNPGQAYEQYFGPGTRLTVT.

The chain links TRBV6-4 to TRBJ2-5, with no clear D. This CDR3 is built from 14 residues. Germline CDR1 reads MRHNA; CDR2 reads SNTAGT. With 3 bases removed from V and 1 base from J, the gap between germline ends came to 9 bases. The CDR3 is CASSEVTAQETQYF. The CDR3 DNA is TGTGCCAGCAGTGAGGTCACAGCCCAAGAGACCCAGTACTTC.

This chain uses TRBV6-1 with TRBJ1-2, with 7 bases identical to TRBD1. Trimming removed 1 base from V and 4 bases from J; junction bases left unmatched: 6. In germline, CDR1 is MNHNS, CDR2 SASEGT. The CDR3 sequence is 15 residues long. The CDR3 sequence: CASSEGPQGIYGYTF. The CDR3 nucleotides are TGTGCCAGCAGTGAAGGGCCACAGGGGATCTATGGCTACACCTTC.

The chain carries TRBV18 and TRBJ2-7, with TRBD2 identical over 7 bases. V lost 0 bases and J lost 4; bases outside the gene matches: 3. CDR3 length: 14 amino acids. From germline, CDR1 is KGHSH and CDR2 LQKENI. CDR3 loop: CASSPPGLLYEQYF. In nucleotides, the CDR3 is TGTGCCAGCTCACCACCGGGACTACTATACGAGCAGTACTTC. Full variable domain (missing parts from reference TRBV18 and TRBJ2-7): NAGVMQNPRHLVRRRGQEARLRCSPMKGHSHVYWYRQLPEEGLKFMVYLQKENIIDESGMPKERFSAEFPKEGPSILRIQQVVRGDSAAYFCASSPPGLLYEQYFGPGTRLTVT.

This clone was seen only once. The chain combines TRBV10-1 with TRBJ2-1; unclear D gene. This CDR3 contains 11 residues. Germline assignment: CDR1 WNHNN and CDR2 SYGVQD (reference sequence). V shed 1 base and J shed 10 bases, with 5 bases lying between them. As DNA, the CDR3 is TGCGCCAGCAGTGAGTTGGAAGAGCAGTTCTTC. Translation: CASSELEEQFF.

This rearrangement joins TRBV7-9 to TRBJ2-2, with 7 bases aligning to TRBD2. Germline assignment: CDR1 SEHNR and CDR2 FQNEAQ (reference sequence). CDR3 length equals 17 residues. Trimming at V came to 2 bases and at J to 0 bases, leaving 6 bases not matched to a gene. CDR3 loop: CASSLRLGRANTGELFF. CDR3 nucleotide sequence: TGTGCCAGCAGCTTACGCTTGGGGAGGGCGAACACCGGGGAGCTGTTTTTT. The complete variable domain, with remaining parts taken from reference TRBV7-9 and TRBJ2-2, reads DTGVSQNPRHKITKRGQNVTFRCDPISEHNRLYWYRQTLGQGPEFLTYFQNEAQLEKSRLLSDRFSAERPKGSFSTLEIQRTEQGDSAMYLCASSLRLGRANTGELFFGEGSRLTVL.

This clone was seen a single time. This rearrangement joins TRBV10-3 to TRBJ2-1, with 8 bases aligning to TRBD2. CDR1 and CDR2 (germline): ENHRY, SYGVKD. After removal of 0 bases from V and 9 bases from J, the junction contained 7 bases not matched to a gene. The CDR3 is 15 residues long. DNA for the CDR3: TGTGCCATCAGTGAGTCACAGCGGGAGTTTGGTGAGCAGTTCTTC. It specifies CAISESQREFGEQFF.

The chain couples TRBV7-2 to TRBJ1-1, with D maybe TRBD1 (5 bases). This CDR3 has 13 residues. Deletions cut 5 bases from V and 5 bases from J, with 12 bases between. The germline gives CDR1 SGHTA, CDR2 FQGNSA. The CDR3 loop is CASSPGRETEAFF. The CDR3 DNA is TGTGCCAGCAGCCCGGGCAGGGAAACTGAAGCTTTCTTT.

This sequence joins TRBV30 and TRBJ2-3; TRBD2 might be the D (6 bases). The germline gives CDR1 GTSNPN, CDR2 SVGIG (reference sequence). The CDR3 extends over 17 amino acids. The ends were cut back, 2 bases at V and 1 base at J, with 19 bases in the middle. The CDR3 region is CAWSYTRRGGGTDTQYF. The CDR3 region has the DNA TGTGCCTGGAGTTACACCCGCCGCGGAGGGGGCACAGATACGCAGTATTTT.

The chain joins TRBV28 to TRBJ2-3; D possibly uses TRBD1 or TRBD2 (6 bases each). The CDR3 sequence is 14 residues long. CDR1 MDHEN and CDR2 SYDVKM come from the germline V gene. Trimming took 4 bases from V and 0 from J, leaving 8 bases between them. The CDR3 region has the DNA TGTGCCAGCAGTTCGGGGGCCAGCACAGATACGCAGTATTTT. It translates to CASSSGASTDTQYF.

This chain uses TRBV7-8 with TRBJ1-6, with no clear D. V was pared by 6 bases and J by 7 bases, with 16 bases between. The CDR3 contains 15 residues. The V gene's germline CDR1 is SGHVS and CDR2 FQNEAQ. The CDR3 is CASSVPSGRNSPLHF. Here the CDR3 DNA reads TGTGCCAGCAGTGTCCCTTCGGGGAGGAATTCACCCCTCCACTTT.

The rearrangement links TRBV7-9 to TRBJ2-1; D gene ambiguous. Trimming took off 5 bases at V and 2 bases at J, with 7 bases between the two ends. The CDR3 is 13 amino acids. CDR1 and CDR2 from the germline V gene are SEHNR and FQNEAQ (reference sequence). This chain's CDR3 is CASSPSTYNEQFF. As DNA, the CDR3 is TGTGCCAGCAGCCCGTCCACCTACAATGAGCAGTTCTTC. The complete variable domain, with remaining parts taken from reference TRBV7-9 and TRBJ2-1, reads DTGVSQNPRHKITKRGQNVTFRCDPISEHNRLYWYRQTLGQGPEFLTYFQNEAQLEKSRLLSDRFSAERPKGSFSTLEIQRTEQGDSAMYLCASSPSTYNEQFFGPGTRLTVL.

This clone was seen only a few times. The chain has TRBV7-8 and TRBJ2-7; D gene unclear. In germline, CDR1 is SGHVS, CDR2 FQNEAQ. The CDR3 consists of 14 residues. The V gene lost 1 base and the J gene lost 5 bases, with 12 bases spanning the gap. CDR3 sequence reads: CASSLGRGPHEQYF. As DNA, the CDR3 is TGTGCCAGCAGCTTAGGTCGTGGTCCCCACGAGCAGTACTTC.

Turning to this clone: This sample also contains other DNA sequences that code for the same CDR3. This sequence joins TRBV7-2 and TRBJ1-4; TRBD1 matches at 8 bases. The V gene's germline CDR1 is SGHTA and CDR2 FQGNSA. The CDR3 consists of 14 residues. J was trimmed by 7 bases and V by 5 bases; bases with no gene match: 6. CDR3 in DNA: TGTGCCAGCAGCCTTGACAGGGGAAGTGAAAAACTGTTTTTT. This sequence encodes CASSLDRGSEKLFF.

The CDR3 DNA reads as TGTGCCTCAAGCCGGGACAGGACGAATGAGCAGTTCTTC. Protein: CASSRDRTNEQFF. This chain connects TRBV10-3 to TRBJ2-1; 8 nucleotides match TRBD1. This CDR3 is 13 amino acids long. The V gene's germline CDR1 is ENHRY and CDR2 SYGVKD. The ends lost 11 bases at V and 7 bases at J; junction bases unmatched: 10.

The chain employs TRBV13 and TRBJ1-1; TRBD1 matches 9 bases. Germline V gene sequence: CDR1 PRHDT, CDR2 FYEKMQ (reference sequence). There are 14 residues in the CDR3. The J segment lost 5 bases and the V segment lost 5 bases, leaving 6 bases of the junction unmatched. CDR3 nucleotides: TGTGCCAGCAGCGGCGGGACAGGGCTTACTGAAGCTTTCTTT. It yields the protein CASSGGTGLTEAFF.

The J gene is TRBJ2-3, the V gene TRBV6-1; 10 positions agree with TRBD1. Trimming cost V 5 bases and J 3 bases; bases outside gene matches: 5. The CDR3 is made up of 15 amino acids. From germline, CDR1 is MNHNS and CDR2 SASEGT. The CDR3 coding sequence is TGTGCCAGCAGTACCTGGGGACAGGGGACAGATACGCAGTATTTT. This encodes CASSTWGQGTDTQYF.

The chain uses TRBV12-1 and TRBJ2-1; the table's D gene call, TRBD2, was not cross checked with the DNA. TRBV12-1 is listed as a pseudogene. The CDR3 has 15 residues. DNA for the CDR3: TGTGCCAGCAGCCCACCGGGACTAAGTGCGGATGAGCAGTTCTTC. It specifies CASSPPGLSADEQFF.

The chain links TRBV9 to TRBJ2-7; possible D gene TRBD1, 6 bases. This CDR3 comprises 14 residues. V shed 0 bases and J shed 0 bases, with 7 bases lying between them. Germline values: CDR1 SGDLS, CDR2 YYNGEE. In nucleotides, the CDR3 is TGTGCCAGCAGCGTAGAGACAGGCTCCTACGAGCAGTACTTC. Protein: CASSVETGSYEQYF.

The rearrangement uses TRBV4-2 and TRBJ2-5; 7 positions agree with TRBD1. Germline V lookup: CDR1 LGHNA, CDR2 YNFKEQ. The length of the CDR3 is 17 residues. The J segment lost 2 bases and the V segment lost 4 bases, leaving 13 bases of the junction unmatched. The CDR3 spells CASSLTAGRGLQETQYF. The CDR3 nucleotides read TGTGCCAGCAGCCTTACTGCAGGAAGGGGGCTACAAGAGACCCAGTACTTC.

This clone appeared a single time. The CDR3 spells CASSLIAGEGETQYF. The CDR3 bases are TGCGCCAGCAGCTTGATCGCGGGAGAGGGGGAGACCCAGTACTTC. This chain links TRBV5-1 with TRBJ2-5, with 7 bases that match TRBD2. Germline V CDR1 and CDR2: SGHRS, YFSETQ. This CDR3 has 15 residues. V gave up 1 base and J gave up 5 bases; unmatched junction bases: 8.

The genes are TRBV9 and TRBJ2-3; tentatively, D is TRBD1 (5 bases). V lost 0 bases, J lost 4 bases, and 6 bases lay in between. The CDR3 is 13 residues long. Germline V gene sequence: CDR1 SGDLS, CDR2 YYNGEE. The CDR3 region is CASSVEQADTQYF. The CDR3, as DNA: TGTGCCAGCAGCGTAGAACAGGCAGATACGCAGTATTTT.

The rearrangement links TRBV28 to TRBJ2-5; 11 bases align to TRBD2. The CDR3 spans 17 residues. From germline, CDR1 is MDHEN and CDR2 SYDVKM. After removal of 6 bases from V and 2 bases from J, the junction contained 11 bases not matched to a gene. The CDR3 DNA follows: TGTGCCAGCAGCCCTAACCCGGGACTAGCGGAACAAGAGACCCAGTACTTC. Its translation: CASSPNPGLAEQETQYF.

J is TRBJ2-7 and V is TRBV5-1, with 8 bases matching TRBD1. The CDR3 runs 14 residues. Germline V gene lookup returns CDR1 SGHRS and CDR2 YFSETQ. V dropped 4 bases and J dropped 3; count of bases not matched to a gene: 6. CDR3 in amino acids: CASSEGQGLYEQYF. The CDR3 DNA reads TGCGCCAGCAGCGAAGGACAGGGACTCTACGAGCAGTACTTC.

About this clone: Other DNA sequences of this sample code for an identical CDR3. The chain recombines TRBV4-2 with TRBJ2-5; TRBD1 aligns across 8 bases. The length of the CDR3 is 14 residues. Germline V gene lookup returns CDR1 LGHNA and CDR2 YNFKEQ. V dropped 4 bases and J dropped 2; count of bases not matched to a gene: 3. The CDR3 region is CASSLGQGQETQYF. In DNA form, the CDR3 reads TGTGCCAGCAGCCTAGGACAGGGTCAAGAGACCCAGTACTTC.

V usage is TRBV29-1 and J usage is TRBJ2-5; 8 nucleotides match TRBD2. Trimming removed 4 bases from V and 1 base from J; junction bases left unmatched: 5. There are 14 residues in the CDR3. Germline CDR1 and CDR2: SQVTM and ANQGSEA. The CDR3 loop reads CSVVSLAGQETQYF. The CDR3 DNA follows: TGCAGCGTTGTCTCTCTAGCGGGCCAAGAGACCCAGTACTTC.